This T cell receptor beta chain emerged from a study of T cell changes during pregnancy in multiple sclerosis. The CDR3 covers 14 residues. V lost 5 bases to trimming and J lost 0 bases, with 11 bases between them. Germline CDR1 and CDR2: MDHEN and SYDVKM. Method: immunoSEQ multiplex PCR; TCRdb's copy keeps in-frame clones and lacks some. Of approximately 100,000 clones in the sample, 92% were seen once. The receptor was isolated from a female donor with multiple sclerosis, enrolled in a pregnancy study. The sequencing here drew on peripheral blood, taken after pregnancy. The rearrangement uses TRBV28 and TRBJ2-7; D not certain. In DNA form, the CDR3 reads TGTGCCAGCAGTCCCTATTATTACTCCTACGAGCAGTACTTC. It specifies CASSPYYYSYEQYF.